This TCR beta chain was captured in a study of blood T cell repertoires in COVID-19. Whole-study context: Sources were T cells, B-cell-depleted T cells, or PBMCs; the material itself was cDNA or gDNA.

The CDR3 sequence is 18 residues long. Germline loops: CDR1 MNHEY, CDR2 SVGEGT. V lost 4 bases to trimming and J lost 7 bases; unmatched junction nucleotides: 16. The authors' processing: Researchers report that nucleated cell counts were estimated from reference gene primer amplification. TCRdb keeps only in-frame clones here, not all; method: immunoSEQ multiplex PCR. V and J calls and clone size follow that table, whereas D and trimming were derived from the DNA. The sample has about 150,000 clones, over 75% seen once. The chain links TRBV6-2 or TRBV6-3 to TRBJ1-6; TRBD1 matches at 7 bases. The clonotype comes from a woman aged 55-75 years with active COVID-19. Material: peripheral blood. This chain's CDR3 is CASSWGQTSLPFNSPLHF. The CDR3 region has the DNA TGTGCCAGCAGTTGGGGACAGACATCCCTCCCTTTCAATTCACCCCTCCACTTT.